This TCR beta chain is drawn from a study of OX40 agonist ivuxolimab in advanced cancers. Across the study: Clinicians treated patients with ivuxolimab, an agonistic anti-OX40 (CD134) antibody. Recorded diagnoses for dose-escalation patients were hepatocellular carcinoma, melanoma, renal cell or head and neck cancer. Whole-study results and caveats: Doses of 0.1 to 3.0 mg/kg were accompanied by clonal expansion of CD4+ and CD8+ blood T cells by week 6. The mean number of expanded clones was higher in CD8+ T cells than in CD4+.

In the case of this clone: Its antigen is unknown.

Germline lookup yields CDR1 SGDLS and CDR2 YYNGEE. The CDR3 has 16 amino acids. The V gene end was trimmed by 0 bases and the J gene end by 9 bases; junction bases not matched to a gene: 6. Produced via immunoSEQ multiplex PCR; TCRdb's table is partial and in-frame only. The profile shows around 67,000 clones, 75% to 85% of them singletons. This chain joins TRBV9 and TRBJ2-1; TRBD2 aligns across 13 bases. This sequence was found in an adult with an advanced solid tumor such as melanoma, head and neck, liver or kidney cancer. The source material was CD4+ or CD8+ T cells sorted from blood, sampled in a trial of the OX40 agonist ivuxolimab. In nucleotides, the CDR3 is TGTGCCAGCAGCGTAGCAACTAGCGGGGGGGCGGGTGAGCAGTTCTTC. It specifies CASSVATSGGAGEQFF. Variable domain in full (rest from reference TRBV9 and TRBJ2-1): DSGVTQTPKHLITATGQRVTLRCSPRSGDLSVYWYQQSLDQGLQFLIQYYNGEERAKGNILERFSAQQFPDLHSELNLSSLELGDSALYFCASSVATSGGAGEQFFGPGTRLTVL.